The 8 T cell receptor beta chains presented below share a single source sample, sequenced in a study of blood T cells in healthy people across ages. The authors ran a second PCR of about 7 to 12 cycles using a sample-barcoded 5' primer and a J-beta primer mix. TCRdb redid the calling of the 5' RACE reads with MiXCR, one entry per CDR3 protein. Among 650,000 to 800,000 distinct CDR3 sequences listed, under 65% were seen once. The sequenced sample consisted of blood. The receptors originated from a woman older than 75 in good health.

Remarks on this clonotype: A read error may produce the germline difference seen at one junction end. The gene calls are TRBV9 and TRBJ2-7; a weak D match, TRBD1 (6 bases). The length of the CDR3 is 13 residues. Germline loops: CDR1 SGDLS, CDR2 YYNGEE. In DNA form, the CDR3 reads TGTGCCAGCAGCACATCAGGGGACGACGAGCAGTATTTC. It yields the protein CASSTSGDDEQYF.

In DNA form, the CDR3 reads TGTGCCAGCAGCAAGGCAGGGTCGAGCAATCAGCCCCAGCATTTT. Its protein is CASSKAGSSNQPQHF. This rearrangement joins TRBV12-3 or TRBV12-4 to TRBJ1-5; the D gene is possibly TRBD1 (5 bases). This CDR3 has 15 amino acids. The V and J ends lost 6 bases and 1 base respectively, with 13 bases between them.

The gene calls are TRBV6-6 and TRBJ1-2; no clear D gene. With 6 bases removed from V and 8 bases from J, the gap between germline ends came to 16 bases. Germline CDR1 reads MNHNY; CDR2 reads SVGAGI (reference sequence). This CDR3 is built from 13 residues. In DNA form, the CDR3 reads TGTGCCAGCAGGCGGGATCAGGAGAGGGGCTACACCTTC. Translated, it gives CASRRDQERGYTF.

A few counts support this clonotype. The CDR3 DNA reads as TGCGCCAGCAGCTTGCAGGGACCCGCTACTGAAGCTTTCTTT. It specifies CASSLQGPATEAFF. The chain couples TRBV5-1 to TRBJ1-1, with TRBD1 as a possible D gene (5 bases). CDR1 and CDR2 from the germline V gene are SGHRS and YFSETQ. This CDR3 has 14 residues. V lost 1 base to trimming and J lost 5 bases, with 12 bases between them.

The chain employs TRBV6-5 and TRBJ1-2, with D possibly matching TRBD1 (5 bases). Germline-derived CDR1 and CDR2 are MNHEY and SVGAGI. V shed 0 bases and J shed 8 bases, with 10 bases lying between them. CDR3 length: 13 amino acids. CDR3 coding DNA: TGTGCCAGCAGTTACTCGAGGGGCAGGGGCTACACCTTC. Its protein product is CASSYSRGRGYTF.

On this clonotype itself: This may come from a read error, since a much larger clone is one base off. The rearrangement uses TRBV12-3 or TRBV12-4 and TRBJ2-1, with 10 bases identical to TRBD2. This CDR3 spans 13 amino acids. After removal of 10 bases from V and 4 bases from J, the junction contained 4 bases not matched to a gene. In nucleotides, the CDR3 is TGTGCCACCGGGACTAGCGCGTACAATGAGCAGTTCTTC. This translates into CATGTSAYNEQFF.

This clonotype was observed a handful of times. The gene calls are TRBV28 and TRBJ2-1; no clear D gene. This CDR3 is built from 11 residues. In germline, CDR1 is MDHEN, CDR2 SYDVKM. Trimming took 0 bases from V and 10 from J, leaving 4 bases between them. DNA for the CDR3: TGTGCCAGCAGTTTATGGAGCGAGCAGTTCTTC. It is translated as CASSLWSEQFF. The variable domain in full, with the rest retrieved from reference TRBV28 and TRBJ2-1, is DVKVTQSSRYLVKRTGEKVFLECVQDMDHENMFWYRQDPGLGLRLIYFSYDVKMKEKGDIPEGYSVSREKKERFSLILESASTNQTSMYLCASSLWSEQFFGPGTRLTVL.

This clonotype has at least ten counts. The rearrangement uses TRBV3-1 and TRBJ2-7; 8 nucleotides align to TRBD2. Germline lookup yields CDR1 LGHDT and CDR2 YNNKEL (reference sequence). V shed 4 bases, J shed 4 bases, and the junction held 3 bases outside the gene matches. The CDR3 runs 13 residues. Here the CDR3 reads CASSPAGAYEQYF. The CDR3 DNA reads TGTGCCAGCAGCCCAGCGGGAGCATACGAGCAGTACTTC.